Each of the 11 T cell receptor beta chains below was sequenced from the same sample in a study of CD8 T cells in Susac syndrome (dated by TCRdb to about 2019). Libraries were constructed by the immunoSEQ multiplex PCR assay. RNA was extracted using the RNeasy kit, and about 0.45 to 1 ug of the RNA was reverse transcribed with random hexamers. TCRdb handled the public reads itself, with Q25 trimming in fastp and clone calling in MiXCR, and kept productive beta chains. Each record represents a unique CDR3 protein, reported with the most common genes and DNA among its rows. This sample holds over 350,000 distinct CDR3 sequences; approximately 85% were observed only once. About 0.1% of the sample goes to the ten largest clones. The source material was CD8+ T cells from PBMCs. The receptors shown here come from a human donor with multiple sclerosis.

This chain joins TRBV5-5 and TRBJ1-2, with TRBD1 as a possible D gene (6 bases). The CDR3 loop spans 15 amino acids. CDR1 and CDR2 from the germline V gene are SGHKS and YYEKEE (reference sequence). Trimming cost V 0 bases and J 4 bases, with 13 bases left between them. Here the CDR3 reads CASSLDEGVAYGYTF. The CDR3 coding sequence is TGTGCCAGCAGCTTGGACGAGGGGGTGGCCTATGGCTACACCTTC.

The chain links TRBV6-1 to TRBJ1-1; D possibly corresponds to TRBD1 (6 bases). CDR1 MNHNS and CDR2 SASEGT come from the germline V gene. The CDR3 totals 17 residues. V was cut by 3 bases and J by 5 bases, with 22 bases left in between. The CDR3 DNA reads as TGTGCCAGCAGTGATATAGAGGTCAGGGGCTGGAAAACTGAAGCTTTCTTT. Translated, it gives CASSDIEVRGWKTEAFF.

This chain uses TRBV10-3 with TRBJ2-1, with D perhaps given as TRBD1 or TRBD2 (7 bases each). CDR1 and CDR2 from the germline V gene are ENHRY and SYGVKD. CDR3 length: 17 residues. The V end lost 1 base, the J end lost 8 bases, and 21 bases lay between the germline ends. The DNA of the CDR3 is TGTGCCATCAGTGAGTTGGGAGACAGGGAGGGTGTCCATGAGCAGTTCTTC. Amino acid sequence: CAISELGDREGVHEQFF.

The rearrangement uses TRBV7-2 and TRBJ1-1; TRBD1 might be the D (6 bases). Per germline, CDR1 SGHTA and CDR2 FQGNSA. V lost 7 bases to trimming and J lost 0 bases, with 18 bases between them. This CDR3 spans 16 amino acids. The CDR3 nucleotides are TGTGCCAGCACAAATTCAGGGGCAGGTCTGAACACTGAAGCTTTCTTT. Translating it yields CASTNSGAGLNTEAFF.

This clonotype occurred once. The V gene is TRBV7-9, the J gene TRBJ2-7; no reliable D call. Germline V gene data show CDR1 as SEHNR and CDR2 as FQNEAQ (reference sequence). The CDR3 consists of 16 residues. Trimming removed 7 bases at V and 3 bases at J, with 22 bases between. CDR3 sequence: CASTSSFGRTNYEQYF. DNA for the CDR3: TGTGCCAGCACCTCCTCTTTTGGCCGAACGAACTACGAGCAGTACTTC.

This chain joins TRBV7-9 and TRBJ1-5; D is ambiguous. The CDR3 is 18 residues long. CDR1 is SEHNR and CDR2 is FQNEAQ in the germline V gene (reference sequence). Trimming pared 1 base from V and 5 bases from J, leaving 21 bases between. In DNA form, the CDR3 reads TGTGCCAGCAGCTTAGACGGTGTGGGGAAAAGTATCTATCAGCCCCAGCATTTT. It is translated as CASSLDGVGKSIYQPQHF.

CDR3 DNA: TGTGCCAGCAGTTACTCTTTGGTTCTTTCAGGTCCCCCTGGGGCCAACGTCCTGACTTTC. Protein sequence: CASSYSLVLSGPPGANVLTF. The chain employs TRBV6-5 and TRBJ2-6, with D unclear. Germline V gene sequence: CDR1 MNHEY, CDR2 SVGAGI. This CDR3 contains 20 residues. Trimming removed 0 bases from V and 2 bases from J, with 20 bases in between.

The rearrangement links TRBV29-1 to TRBJ2-7; 8 positions agree with TRBD2. V lost 0 bases and J lost 5; bases outside the gene matches: 6. Germline CDR1 reads SQVTM; CDR2 reads ANQGSEA. CDR3 length: 14 residues. The CDR3: CSVEDERETDEQYF. In DNA form, the CDR3 reads TGCAGCGTTGAAGATGAGCGGGAGACCGACGAGCAGTACTTC.

In DNA, the CDR3 is TGTGCCAGCAGCGCCGTGGACAGGGTGGACACTGAAGCTTTCTTT. Translated: CASSAVDRVDTEAFF. The chain combines TRBV5-4 with TRBJ1-1; 8 bases agree with TRBD1. Germline loops: CDR1 SGHNT, CDR2 YYREEE (reference sequence). The CDR3 consists of 15 residues. Losses at the gene ends were 4 bases for V and 3 bases for J; bases not matched to a gene: 8. Looking up the rest from reference TRBV5-4 and TRBJ1-1 gives the full variable domain: ETGVTQSPTHLIKTRGQQVTLRCSSQSGHNTVSWYQQALGQGPQFIFQYYREEENGRGNFPPRFSGLQFPNYSSELNVNALELDDSALYLCASSAVDRVDTEAFFGQGTRLTVV.

In its sample, this clonotype was seen a few times. The chain employs TRBV2 and TRBJ2-5; D not resolved. The V gene lost 5 bases and the J gene lost 0 bases, with 13 bases spanning the gap. The germline gives CDR1 SNHLY, CDR2 FYNNEI. The CDR3 sequence is 15 residues long. Written as DNA, the CDR3 is TGTGCCAGCAGTCGGCGGAGCAGGTACCAAGAGACCCAGTACTTC. This codes for CASSRRSRYQETQYF.

V is TRBV2 and J is TRBJ1-5; D gene ambiguous. The CDR3 consists of 14 residues. Germline CDR1 reads SNHLY; CDR2 reads FYNNEI. V was shortened by 1 base and J by 5 bases, with 9 bases between the two germline ends. For the CDR3, the DNA is TGTGCCAGCAGTGAAGATTATTGGGATCAGCCCCAGCATTTT. As protein: CASSEDYWDQPQHF.